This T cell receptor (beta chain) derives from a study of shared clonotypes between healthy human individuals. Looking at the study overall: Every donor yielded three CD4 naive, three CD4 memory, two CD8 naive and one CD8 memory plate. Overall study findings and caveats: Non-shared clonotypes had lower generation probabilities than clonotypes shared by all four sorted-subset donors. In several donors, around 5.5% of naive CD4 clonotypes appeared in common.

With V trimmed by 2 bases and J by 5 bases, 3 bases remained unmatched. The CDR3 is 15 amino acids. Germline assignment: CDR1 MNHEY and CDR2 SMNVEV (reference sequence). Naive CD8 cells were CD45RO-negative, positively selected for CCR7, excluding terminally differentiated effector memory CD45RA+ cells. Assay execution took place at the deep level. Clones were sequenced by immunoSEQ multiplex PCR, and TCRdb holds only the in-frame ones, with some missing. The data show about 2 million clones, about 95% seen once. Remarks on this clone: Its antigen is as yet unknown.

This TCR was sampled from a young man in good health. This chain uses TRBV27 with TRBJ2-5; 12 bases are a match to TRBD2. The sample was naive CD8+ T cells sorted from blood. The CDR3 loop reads CASSLGTSGGETQYF. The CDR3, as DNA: TGTGCCAGCAGTTTAGGAACTAGCGGGGGGGAGACCCAGTACTTC.